One and the same sample provided the 13 T cell receptor beta chains below, sequenced in a study of T-cell memory formation after mild COVID-19 (dated by TCRdb to the early 2020s). Libraries came from 5' RACE. The sequencer was an Illumina NovaSeq 6000. TCRdb cleaned the public reads at Q25 with fastp, built clones with MiXCR and kept in-frame beta chains. Rows with a matching CDR3 protein are joined into one entry that keeps the most common DNA and genes. The sample table contains 450,000 or so distinct CDR3 sequences; only one count was recorded for around 27% of them. The ten largest account for about 12% of the sample. The sequencing input was PBMCs or a T cell subset sorted from them (not recorded which). Source of these receptors: an adult woman who had mild COVID-19 (a few samples of this study predate the infection). The sample titles of this study are shuffled in the database, so cell type and time point are left out; the donor was told from shared clones.

This clonotype came up once. The chain is built from TRBV18 and TRBJ2-7; 7 bases map to TRBD2. The CDR3 is 15 amino acids. J lost 2 bases, V lost 0 bases, and 4 bases had no gene match. Looked up from germline, CDR1 is KGHSH and CDR2 is LQKENI. The CDR3 loop reads CASSPPAGVTYEQYF. For the CDR3, the DNA is TGTGCCAGCTCACCACCGGCGGGAGTGACCTACGAGCAGTACTTC.

The rearrangement links TRBV4-1 to TRBJ2-3; possible D gene TRBD1, 6 bases. Trimming left V 5 bases short and J 2 bases short, with 17 bases between. The CDR3 is 16 amino acids. Germline CDR1 and CDR2: MGHRA and YSYEKL. CDR3 in DNA: TGCGCCAGCAGCTCCTCATCCGGGACATCCACAGATACGCAGTATTTT. Translated, it gives CASSSSSGTSTDTQYF.

The rearrangement links TRBV7-6 to TRBJ2-7, with 12 bases matching TRBD1. The V segment lost 1 base and the J segment 6 bases; nucleotides outside the gene matches: 4. The CDR3 is made up of 15 amino acids. The germline V gene encodes CDR1 SGHVS and CDR2 FNYEAQ. The CDR3 DNA reads TGTGCCAGCAGCTTAGACGGGACAGGGGGCCTCGAGCAGTACTTC. Protein: CASSLDGTGGLEQYF.

This clonotype was picked up one time. V usage is TRBV10-3 and J usage is TRBJ1-1, with a tentative D call TRBD1 (6 bases). V gave up 4 bases and J gave up 3 bases, with 12 bases separating them. This CDR3 has 14 residues. Germline-derived CDR1 and CDR2 are ENHRY and SYGVKD. CDR3 protein: CAISGPGDDTEAFF. The CDR3 coding sequence is TGTGCCATCAGTGGTCCAGGGGATGACACTGAAGCTTTCTTT.

The V call is TRBV7-8, the J call TRBJ1-6; tentative D call: TRBD1 (5 bases). The V end lost 7 bases, the J end lost 1 base, and 14 bases lay between the germline ends. Per germline, CDR1 SGHVS and CDR2 FQNEAQ. The CDR3 loop spans 16 amino acids. CDR3 amino acids: CASTPPGGSYNSPLHF. The CDR3 DNA reads TGTGCCAGCACTCCCCCCGGGGGATCCTATAATTCACCCCTCCACTTT.

This clonotype has more than one count but fewer than ten. The V call is TRBV5-6, the J call TRBJ2-7, with no clear D. Germline CDR1 is SGHDT and CDR2 is YYEEEE. This CDR3 has 14 amino acids. The V end was cut by 6 bases, the J end by 2 bases, with 15 bases between. DNA for the CDR3: TGTGCCAGCACACGCCAGGACCATCCCTACGAGCAGTACTTC. Its protein product is CASTRQDHPYEQYF. Supplemented by reference TRBV5-6 and TRBJ2-7, the full variable domain reads DAGVTQSPTHLIKTRGQQVTLRCSPKSGHDTVSWYQQALGQGPQFIFQYYEEEERQRGNFPDRFSGHQFPNYSSELNVNALLLGDSALYLCASTRQDHPYEQYFGPGTRLTVT.

Only a few counts were recorded for this clonotype. The genes are TRBV20-1 and TRBJ2-3; 11 nucleotides line up with TRBD2. V was clipped by 4 bases and J by 2 bases; unmatched bases: 11. Germline CDR1 and CDR2: DFQATT and SNEGSKA (reference sequence). There are 17 residues in the CDR3. CDR3 sequence reads: CSATTQLAGAHTDTQYF. DNA of the CDR3: TGCAGTGCTACTACTCAACTAGCGGGAGCTCACACAGATACGCAGTATTTT.

The chain combines TRBV4-3 with TRBJ2-1, with TRBD2 matching over 9 bases. The CDR3 extends over 16 amino acids. Trimming removed 3 bases from V and 3 bases from J; junction bases left unmatched: 6. Germline V CDR1 and CDR2: LGHNA, YSLEER. The CDR3 DNA reads as TGCGCCAGCAGCCACGCCGGGACTAGCAGCTACAATGAGCAGTTCTTC. Protein: CASSHAGTSSYNEQFF.

This clonotype has only a few counts. The chain uses TRBV4-2 and TRBJ2-7; TRBD1 matches at 8 bases. Germline CDR1 LGHNA, CDR2 YNFKEQ. The CDR3 consists of 15 residues. V shed 0 bases and J 6 bases; nucleotides not matched to a gene: 7. The CDR3 DNA reads as TGTGCCAGCAGCCAAGATCGCCAGGGGGCGGCCGAGCAGTACTTC. It encodes CASSQDRQGAAEQYF.

This clonotype was counted a few times. This chain uses TRBV24-1 with TRBJ2-5; no definite D call. V was pared by 2 bases and J by 5 bases, with 8 bases between. The CDR3 has 13 residues. Germline V gene lookup returns CDR1 KGHDR and CDR2 SFDVKD. CDR3 DNA sequence: TGTGCCACCAGTGATTCCCTGATGGAGACCCAGTACTTC. This sequence encodes CATSDSLMETQYF.

V gene TRBV12-3 or TRBV12-4 combines with J gene TRBJ2-3, with 10 nucleotides matching TRBD1. With V trimmed by 6 bases and J by 1 base, 4 bases remained unmatched. This CDR3 is 15 amino acids long. The CDR3 sequence: CASRTGTGGTDTQYF. For the CDR3, the DNA is TGTGCCAGCAGGACCGGGACAGGGGGCACAGATACGCAGTATTTT.

This clonotype was seen more than once but under ten times. The gene calls are TRBV29-1 and TRBJ2-3; D possibly corresponds to TRBD1 (6 bases). The CDR3 loop spans 11 amino acids. Germline V gene data show CDR1 as SQVTM and CDR2 as ANQGSEA. V was cut by 7 bases and J by 8 bases, with 13 bases left in between. Written as DNA, the CDR3 is TGCAGCGCAGAGGGGACAACTACGCAGTATTTT. Its protein product is CSAEGTTTQYF.

This clonotype was observed a few times. This rearrangement joins TRBV7-2 to TRBJ2-2, with TRBD1 as a possible D gene (5 bases). The CDR3 loop spans 14 amino acids. Per germline, CDR1 SGHTA and CDR2 FQGNSA. The V end lost 6 bases, the J end lost 6 bases, and 14 bases lay between the germline ends. The CDR3 loop is CASSPFPGSGELFF. In DNA, the CDR3 is TGTGCCAGCAGTCCCTTTCCAGGGTCCGGGGAGCTGTTTTTT.